The sequence of this T cell receptor beta chain was determined in a study of T cell repertoires in cytomegalovirus infection. Overall study: Matching HLA type, along with CMV infection, was indicated by public TCR beta signatures. Regarding the study as a whole: The ex vivo response was dominated by HLA-C-restricted CMV-specific TCR beta clonotypes. Accumulated public TCR beta family frequency recognized individuals carrying CMV together with the relevant HLA.

This clonotype has at least ten counts. The antigen is not known. Trimming took 6 bases from V and 0 from J, leaving 12 bases between them. Germline CDR1 and CDR2: MNHNY and SVGAGI (reference sequence). The CDR3 runs 15 residues. Each CDR3 protein gets one entry after TCRdb re-called the reads with MiXCR. Here the sample spans 250,000 to 300,000 distinct CDR3 sequences, over 15% being singletons. The specimen was CD8+ T cells from PBMCs. This receptor was obtained from a human donor in good health (CMV status not recorded). Some clones in this sample may be carry-over from other donors' samples. The V and J genes are TRBV6-6 and TRBJ1-3; D possibly corresponds to TRBD1 (5 bases). CDR3 residues: CASRAAGASGNTIYF. CDR3 coding DNA: TGTGCCAGCAGAGCCGCTGGGGCCTCTGGAAACACCATATATTTT.